What follows are 6 T cell receptor beta chains derived from one specimen sequenced in a study of glioma-infiltrating T cells after dendritic cell vaccination. Profiled with immunoSEQ multiplex PCR; TCRdb holds only in-frame clones, not every one. Found here are approximately 82,000 clones, roughly 90% of them singletons; the top ten hold approximately 2.9%. Sequenced material: blood, taken before dendritic cell vaccination. These receptors were taken from a human donor with glioblastoma.

The chain uses TRBV27 and TRBJ2-7, with 9 bases matching TRBD1. Germline values: CDR1 MNHEY, CDR2 SMNVEV (reference sequence). The CDR3 loop spans 15 amino acids. V shed 6 bases and J 3 bases; nucleotides not matched to a gene: 9. The CDR3 DNA is TGTGCCAGCAGACGACAGGGGGGTGATATCTACGAGCAGTACTTC. Its translation: CASRRQGGDIYEQYF.

With regard to this clone: An end of the junction differs from the germline gene, which may be a read error. The chain joins TRBV29-1 to TRBJ2-7, with unresolved D. This CDR3 contains 11 residues. Germline CDR1 is SQVTM and CDR2 is ANQGSEA. This chain's CDR3 is CSVDGGVELHF. DNA of the CDR3: TGCAGCGTTGACGGTGGAGTAGAGTTGCACTTC.

The chain couples TRBV11-2 to TRBJ2-5; TRBD2 is a possible D gene (5 bases). CDR3 length equals 17 residues. Per the germline V gene, CDR1 is SGHAT and CDR2 is FQNNGV. V shed 0 bases and J shed 1 base, with 15 bases lying between them. Here the CDR3 reads CASSLDAVALIQETQYF. The CDR3 coding sequence is TGTGCCAGCAGCTTAGATGCGGTAGCGCTTATCCAAGAGACCCAGTACTTC.

V is TRBV27 and J is TRBJ2-7, with 9 bases lining up with TRBD1. The CDR3 length is 14 residues. Germline CDR1 is MNHEY and CDR2 is SMNVEV (reference sequence). V shed 5 bases and J 11 bases; nucleotides not matched to a gene: 13. CDR3 sequence (DNA): TGTGCCAGCAGTCCGAGGACAGGGGAATGCTGTGAGTACTTC. This translates into CASSPRTGECCEYF.

The chain has TRBV10-2 and TRBJ2-1, with TRBD2 matching over 11 bases. Germline V gene lookup returns CDR1 WSHSY and CDR2 SAAADI. The length of the CDR3 is 18 residues. The trim removed 2 bases at V and 1 base at J, leaving 7 bases unmatched. The CDR3 DNA reads as TGCGCCAGCAGTGAGACACTCCTAGCGGGGGGTTCCTACAATGAGCAGTTCTTC. Amino acids: CASSETLLAGGSYNEQFF.

The V gene is TRBV7-6, the J gene TRBJ2-1; TRBD1 is a possible D gene (6 bases). CDR3 length: 13 amino acids. V was clipped by 0 bases and J by 9 bases, with 9 bases between them. The V gene's germline CDR1 is SGHVS and CDR2 FNYEAQ. Written as DNA, the CDR3 is TGTGCCAGCAGCTTAGCCCGAGGGGGTGAGCAGTTCTTC. Translation gives CASSLARGGEQFF.